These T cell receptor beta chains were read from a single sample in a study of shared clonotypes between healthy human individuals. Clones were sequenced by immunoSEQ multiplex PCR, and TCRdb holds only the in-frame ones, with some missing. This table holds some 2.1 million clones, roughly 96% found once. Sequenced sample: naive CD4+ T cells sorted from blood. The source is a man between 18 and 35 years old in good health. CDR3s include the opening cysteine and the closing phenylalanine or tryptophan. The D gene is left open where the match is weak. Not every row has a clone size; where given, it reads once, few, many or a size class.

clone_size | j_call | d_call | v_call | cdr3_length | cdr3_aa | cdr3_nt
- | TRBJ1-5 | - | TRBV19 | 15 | CASSYSGLGNQPQHF | TGTGCCAGTAGTTATTCGGGTTTAGGCAATCAGCCCCAGCATTTT
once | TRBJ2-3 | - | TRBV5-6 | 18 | CASRSHDWAGASTDTQYF | TGTGCCAGCAGGAGCCACGACTGGGCGGGGGCCTCCACAGATACGCAGTATTTT
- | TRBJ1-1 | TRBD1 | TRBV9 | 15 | CASSAQQGGYTEAFF | TGTGCCAGCAGCGCCCAACAGGGGGGGTACACTGAAGCTTTCTTT
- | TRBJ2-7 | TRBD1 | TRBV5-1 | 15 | CASSFNTGASFEQYF | TGCGCCAGCAGCTTCAATACAGGGGCCTCCTTCGAGCAGTACTTC
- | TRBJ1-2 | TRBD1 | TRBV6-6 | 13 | CASSQDRVGGYTF | TGTGCCAGCAGTCAGGACAGGGTGGGTGGCTACACCTTC
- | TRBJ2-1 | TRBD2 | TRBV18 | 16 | CASSRPGLAGRNEQFF | TGTGCCAGCTCACGGCCGGGACTAGCGGGAAGGAATGAGCAGTTCTTC
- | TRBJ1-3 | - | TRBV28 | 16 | CASSAYDRSSGNTIYF | TGTGCCAGCAGTGCGTACGACAGGAGCTCTGGAAACACCATATATTTT
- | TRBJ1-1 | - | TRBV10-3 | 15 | CAISESRGMNTEAFF | TGTGCCATCAGTGAGTCCAGGGGTATGAACACTGAAGCTTTCTTT
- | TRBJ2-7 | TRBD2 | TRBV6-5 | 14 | CASSKPGGGYEQYF | TGTGCCAGCAGTAAACCCGGGGGAGGGTACGAGCAGTACTTC
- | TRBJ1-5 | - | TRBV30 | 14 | CAWSLGPSNQPQHF | TGTGCCTGGAGTTTGGGGCCTAGCAATCAGCCCCAGCATTTT
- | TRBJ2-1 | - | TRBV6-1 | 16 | CASSGSDPSSYNEQFF | TGTGCCAGCAGTGGCTCAGATCCGAGCTCCTACAATGAGCAGTTCTTC
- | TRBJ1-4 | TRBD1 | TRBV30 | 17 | CAWSPMTGGVYDEKLFF | TGTGCCTGGAGTCCGATGACAGGGGGCGTTTATGATGAAAAACTGTTTTTT
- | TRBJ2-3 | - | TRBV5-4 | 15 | CASSLIGGSTDTQYF | TGTGCCAGCAGCTTGATAGGCGGTAGCACAGATACGCAGTATTTT
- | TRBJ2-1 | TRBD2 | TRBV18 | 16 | CASSPSGRAPYNEQFF | TGTGCCAGCTCACCCAGCGGGAGGGCCCCATACAATGAGCAGTTCTTC
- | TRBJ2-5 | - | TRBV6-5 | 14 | CASSLGRNQETQYF | TGTGCCAGCAGCCTGGGACGCAACCAAGAGACCCAGTACTTC
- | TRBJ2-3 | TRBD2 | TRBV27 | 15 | CASRRTSGPTDTQYF | TGTGCCAGCAGGCGGACTAGCGGCCCCACAGATACGCAGTATTTT
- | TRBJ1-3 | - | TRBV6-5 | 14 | CASIVGYSGNTIYF | TGTGCCAGCATCGTCGGATACTCTGGAAACACCATATATTTT
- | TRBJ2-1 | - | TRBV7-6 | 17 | CASSLPKKGQSYNEQFF | TGTGCCAGCAGCCTCCCAAAAAAGGGACAATCCTACAATGAGCAGTTCTTC
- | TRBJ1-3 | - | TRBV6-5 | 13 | CASSSTLGNTIYF | TGTGCCAGCAGCTCCACACTAGGAAACACCATATATTTT
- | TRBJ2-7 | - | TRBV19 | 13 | CASSIKGTYEQYF | TGTGCCAGTAGTATAAAAGGAACCTACGAGCAGTACTTC
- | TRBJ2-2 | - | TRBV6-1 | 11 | CASSEAWGLFF | TGTGCCAGCAGTGAAGCATGGGGGCTGTTTTTT
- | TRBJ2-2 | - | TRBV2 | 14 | CASTAYPGTGELFF | TGTGCCAGCACCGCTTATCCGGGCACCGGGGAGCTGTTTTTT
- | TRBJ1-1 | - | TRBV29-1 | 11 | CSVLGNTEAFF | TGCAGCGTTTTAGGGAACACTGAAGCTTTCTTT
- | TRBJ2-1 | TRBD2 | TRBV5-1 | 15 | CASSLGTSGYNEQFF | TGCGCCAGCAGCTTAGGGACTAGCGGATACAATGAGCAGTTCTTC
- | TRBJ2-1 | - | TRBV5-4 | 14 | CASSPAGRFDEQFF | TGTGCCAGCAGCCCGGCGGGGCGGTTCGATGAGCAGTTCTTC
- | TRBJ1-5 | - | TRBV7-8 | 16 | CASSLAPGGGNQPQHF | TGTGCCAGCAGCTTAGCGCCGGGTGGGGGCAATCAGCCCCAGCATTTT
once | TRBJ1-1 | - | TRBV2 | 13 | CASSAEMNTEAFF | TGTGCCAGCAGTGCCGAGATGAACACTGAAGCTTTCTTT
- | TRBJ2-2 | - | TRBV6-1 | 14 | CASSVFGGPGELFF | TGTGCCAGCAGTGTTTTCGGGGGCCCCGGGGAGCTGTTTTTT
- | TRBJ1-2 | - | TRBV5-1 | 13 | CASSLSQGFGYTF | TGCGCCAGCAGCTTGAGTCAGGGGTTTGGCTACACCTTC
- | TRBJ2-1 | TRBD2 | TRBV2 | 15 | CASSETGLNYNEQFF | TGTGCCAGCAGCGAAACGGGACTAAACTACAATGAGCAGTTCTTC
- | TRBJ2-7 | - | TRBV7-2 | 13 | CASSFPEGQVKYF | TGTGCCAGCAGCTTCCCTGAGGGGCAAGTGAAGTACTTC
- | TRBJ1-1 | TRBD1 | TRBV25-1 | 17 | CASARTEGAFMNTEAFF | TGTGCCAGCGCCCGGACCGAGGGGGCTTTCATGAACACTGAAGCTTTCTTT
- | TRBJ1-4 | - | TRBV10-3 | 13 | CAIREKREEKLFF | TGTGCCATCAGGGAGAAAAGGGAGGAAAAACTGTTTTTT
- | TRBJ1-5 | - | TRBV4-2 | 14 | CASSQEFSNQPQHF | TGTGCCAGCAGCCAAGAATTCAGCAATCAGCCCCAGCATTTT
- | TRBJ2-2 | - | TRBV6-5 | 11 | CLSGFIGELFF | TGTCTCAGTGGGTTCATCGGGGAGCTGTTTTTT
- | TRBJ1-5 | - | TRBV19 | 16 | CASSSVGGFSNQPQHF | TGTGCCAGTAGTTCCGTCGGAGGCTTTAGCAATCAGCCCCAGCATTTT
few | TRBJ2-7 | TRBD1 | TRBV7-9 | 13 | CASRNRGVYEQYF | TGTGCCAGCAGGAACAGGGGAGTCTACGAGCAGTACTTC
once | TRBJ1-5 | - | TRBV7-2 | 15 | CASQLRVGPDQPQHF | TGTGCCAGTCAGCTTAGGGTTGGGCCCGATCAGCCCCAGCATTTT
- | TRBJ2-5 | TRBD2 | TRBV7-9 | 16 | CASSLRQAGGQETQYF | TGTGCCAGCAGCCTCCGCCAGGCGGGAGGGCAAGAGACCCAGTACTTC
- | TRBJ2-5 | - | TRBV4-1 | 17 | CASSQDPAGTYQETQYF | TGCGCCAGCAGCCAAGATCCTGCAGGGACGTACCAAGAGACCCAGTACTTC
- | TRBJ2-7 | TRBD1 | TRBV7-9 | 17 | CASSLRGDRVASYEQYF | TGTGCCAGCAGCTTAAGAGGGGACAGGGTGGCGTCCTACGAGCAGTACTTC
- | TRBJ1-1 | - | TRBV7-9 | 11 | CASSTFDEAFF | TGTGCCAGCAGCACATTTGATGAAGCTTTCTTT
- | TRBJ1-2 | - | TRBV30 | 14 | CAWSRSPDNYGYTF | TGTGCCTGGAGTAGGTCGCCGGATAACTATGGCTACACCTTC
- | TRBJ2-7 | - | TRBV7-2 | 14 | CASSRQGGPYEQYF | TGTGCCAGCAGCAGACAGGGAGGCCCCTACGAGCAGTACTTC
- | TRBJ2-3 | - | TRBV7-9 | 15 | CASSLDALGRDTQYF | TGTGCCAGCAGCTTAGACGCGTTGGGGCGCGATACGCAGTATTTT
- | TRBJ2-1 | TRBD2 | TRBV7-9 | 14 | CASSPLGGSNEQFF | TGTGCCAGCAGCCCTCTGGGAGGGTCCAATGAGCAGTTCTTC
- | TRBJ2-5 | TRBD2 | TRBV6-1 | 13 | CASMELAWWTQYF | TGTGCCAGCATGGAACTAGCGTGGTGGACCCAGTACTTC
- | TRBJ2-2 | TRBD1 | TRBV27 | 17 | CASGPSSGTGGPGELFF | TGTGCCAGTGGGCCCAGTTCCGGGACAGGGGGTCCCGGGGAGCTGTTTTTT
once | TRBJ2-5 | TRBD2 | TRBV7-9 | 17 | CASSGGLAGSGTETQYF | TGTGCCAGCAGCGGGGGACTAGCGGGATCCGGGACTGAGACCCAGTACTTC
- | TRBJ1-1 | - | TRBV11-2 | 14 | CASSPRRVNTEAFF | TGTGCCAGCAGCCCCCGACGGGTCAACACTGAAGCTTTCTTT
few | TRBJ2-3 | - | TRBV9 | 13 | CASSVTGSDTQYF | TGTGCCAGCAGCGTAACAGGCTCAGATACGCAGTATTTT
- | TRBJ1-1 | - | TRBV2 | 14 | CASTAKRWDTEAFF | TGTGCCAGCACCGCAAAAAGGTGGGACACTGAAGCTTTCTTT
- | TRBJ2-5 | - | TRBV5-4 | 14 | CASSRGTVQETQYF | TGTGCCAGCAGCCGGGGGACCGTTCAAGAGACCCAGTACTTC
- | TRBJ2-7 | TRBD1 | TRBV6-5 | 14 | CASSYSNGQGIEYF | TGTGCCAGCAGTTACTCGAATGGACAGGGGATTGAGTACTTC
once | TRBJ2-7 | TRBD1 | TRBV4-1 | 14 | CASSHLGTGREQYF | TGCGCCAGCAGCCACCTAGGGACAGGGCGGGAGCAGTACTTC
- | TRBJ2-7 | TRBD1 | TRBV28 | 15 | CASSFSGTGGPWEYF | TGTGCCAGCAGTTTTTCCGGGACAGGGGGCCCCTGGGAGTACTTC
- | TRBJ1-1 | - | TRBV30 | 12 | CAWKGPLGGAFF | TGTGCCTGGAAAGGGCCCCTAGGTGGAGCTTTCTTT
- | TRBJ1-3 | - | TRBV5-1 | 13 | CASRRDSGNTIYF | TGCGCCAGCAGGCGAGACTCTGGAAACACCATATATTTT
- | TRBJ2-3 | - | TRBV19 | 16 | CASSNKGLTSTDTQYF | TGTGCCAGTAGTAATAAGGGCCTCACTAGCACAGATACGCAGTATTTT